This T cell receptor beta chain was obtained from a study of tumor-infiltrating lymphocytes in localized non-small cell lung cancer. The repertoire was sequenced with immunoSEQ multiplex PCR; TCRdb's copy has only in-frame clones and lacks some. The sample yields roughly 13,000 clones, about two thirds seen once. The trim removed 0 bases at V and 1 base at J, leaving 2 bases unmatched. Per germline, CDR1 GTSNPN and CDR2 SVGIG (reference sequence). This CDR3 spans 15 amino acids. The chain uses TRBV30 and TRBJ2-7; 11 positions match TRBD2. The clonotype was recovered from a human donor with non-small cell lung cancer. Specimen: uninvolved lung tissue not adjacent to the tumor. CDR3 DNA: TGTGCCTGGAGTGTTGGACTAGCGGGTTCCTACGAGCAGTACTTC. It encodes CAWSVGLAGSYEQYF.